This TCR beta chain was sequenced in a study of cytomegalovirus exposure and HLA in healthy donors. General observations from the study: According to the study, roughly 160 TCR beta chains were cytomegalovirus-associated. Segments of the TCR beta V type were, in most cases, productive about 87% or about 30% of the time in an earlier analysis.

To note about this clone: Its antigen remains unknown.

The PCR had 60 Vbeta and 13 Jbeta primers. The table came from immunoSEQ multiplex PCR; TCRdb's copy has only in-frame clones and leaves some out. The table includes roughly 110,000 clones, about four fifths detected once. Trimming shortened V by 2 bases and J by 1 base, and 17 bases separated the two germline ends. This CDR3 is built from 16 residues. Germline V gives CDR1 SQVTM, CDR2 ANQGSEA. The V and J genes are TRBV29-1 and TRBJ1-2, with a weak D call TRBD1 (6 bases). The sample was PBMCs. This receptor was obtained from a man younger than 45 in good health and CMV-seropositive. The CDR3, as DNA: TGCAGCGTTGAATCGCACAGGGTCGTAGATAACTATGGCTACACCTTC. Its translation: CSVESHRVVDNYGYTF.